Each of the 15 T cell receptor beta chains below was sequenced from the same sample in a study of T cells in Graves' hyperthyroidism and ophthalmopathy. Amplified TCR beta CDR3 regions derived from RNA transcripts. The study used the HTBI primer set for a first-round RT-PCR of the TCR CDR3. TCRdb ran MiXCR on the multiplex PCR reads and lists one entry per CDR3 protein. The sample has a few hundred thousand distinct CDR3 sequences; approximately 15% are singletons. Sequences were obtained from blood. Source of these receptors: a woman aged 25 to 39 with Graves' ophthalmopathy.

The rearrangement links TRBV20-1 to TRBJ2-5; TRBD2 might be the D (6 bases). This CDR3 is built from 14 residues. V was trimmed by 3 bases and J by 0 bases, leaving 11 bases between them. Germline CDR1 and CDR2: DFQATT and SNEGSKA (reference sequence). This chain's CDR3 is CSASGGTNQETQYF. The CDR3 DNA sequence: TGCAGTGCTAGTGGGGGGACCAACCAAGAGACCCAGTACTTC.

The chain couples TRBV7-9 to TRBJ1-2; D gene unclear. The germline V gene encodes CDR1 SEHNR and CDR2 FQNEAQ (reference sequence). V was clipped by 5 bases and J by 0 bases, with 13 bases between them. The CDR3 spans 15 residues. CDR3 nucleotide sequence: TGTGCCAGCAGCCTACCGGCGGTCCCTAACTATGGCTACACCTTC. It specifies CASSLPAVPNYGYTF. The variable domain in full, completed from reference TRBV7-9 and TRBJ1-2, reads DTGVSQNPRHKITKRGQNVTFRCDPISEHNRLYWYRQTLGQGPEFLTYFQNEAQLEKSRLLSDRFSAERPKGSFSTLEIQRTEQGDSAMYLCASSLPAVPNYGYTFGSGTRLTVV.

This clonotype was counted at least ten times. The chain has TRBV7-8 and TRBJ2-5, with D possibly being TRBD1 or TRBD2 (5 bases each). The germline CDR1 and CDR2 sequences are SGHVS and FQNEAQ. V was clipped by 1 base and J by 3 bases, with 12 bases between them. The CDR3 covers 15 residues. CDR3 in amino acids: CASSLVFGAEETQYF. CDR3 coding DNA: TGTGCCAGCAGCTTAGTTTTCGGGGCAGAAGAGACCCAGTACTTC.

This clonotype appeared a few times. The chain carries TRBV29-1 and TRBJ1-2; tentatively, D is TRBD1 (5 bases). Trimming cost V 4 bases and J 7 bases, with 10 bases left between them. Germline CDR1 SQVTM, CDR2 ANQGSEA. The CDR3 sequence is 11 residues long. The CDR3 nucleotides read TGCAGCGTTGTGACGGGGGTTGGCTACACCTTC. It encodes CSVVTGVGYTF.

Many counts were recorded for this clonotype. The CDR3 region has the DNA TGTGCCAGCAAGCAGACGGGTGCCTACGAGCAGTACTTC. It is translated as CASKQTGAYEQYF. The V and J genes are TRBV6-1 and TRBJ2-7; no definite D call. Trimming shortened V by 7 bases and J by 2 bases, and 12 bases separated the two germline ends. CDR1 MNHNS and CDR2 SASEGT come from the germline V gene. This CDR3 is built from 13 residues.

The chain carries TRBV29-1 and TRBJ1-2; a weak D match, TRBD1 (5 bases). Germline CDR1 is SQVTM and CDR2 is ANQGSEA. This CDR3 comprises 13 residues. V was clipped by 2 bases and J by 0 bases, with 7 bases between them. For the CDR3, the DNA is TGCAGCGTTGAAAGGGGAGCTAACTATGGCTACACCTTC. This translates into CSVERGANYGYTF.

This clonotype was recorded at least ten times. The chain uses TRBV11-3 and TRBJ1-1, with D perhaps matching TRBD1 (5 bases). CDR1 and CDR2 from the germline V gene are SGHNT and YENEEA. This CDR3 is built from 13 residues. V lost 5 bases and J lost 4, with 11 bases in between. The CDR3 is CASSGGMSTEAFF. The CDR3 DNA reads as TGTGCCAGCAGCGGGGGTATGAGCACTGAAGCTTTCTTT.

This clonotype was observed a few times. The chain recombines TRBV27 with TRBJ2-5; 9 bases match TRBD1. Germline V gives CDR1 MNHEY, CDR2 SMNVEV (reference sequence). There are 14 residues in the CDR3. With 6 bases clipped from V and 5 bases from J, the junction kept 7 bases outside the gene matches. The CDR3 coding sequence is TGTGCCAGCAGAGCCACAGGGGGCCGGGAGACCCAGTACTTC. Amino acid sequence: CASRATGGRETQYF.

The J gene is TRBJ2-1, the V gene TRBV16, with TRBD2 matching 14 bases. The CDR3 has 15 amino acids. J was trimmed by 10 bases and V by 4 bases; bases with no gene match: 6. The germline V gene has CDR1 KGHSY and CDR2 FQNENV. This CDR3 reads CASSPPGLAGDEQFF. The CDR3 region has the DNA TGTGCCAGCAGCCCCCCGGGACTAGCGGGAGACGAGCAGTTCTTC. Full variable domain (rest looked up from reference TRBV16 and TRBJ2-1): GEEVAQTPKHLVRGEGQKAKLYCAPIKGHSYVFWYQQVLKNEFKFLISFQNENVFDETGMPKERFSAKCLPNSPCSLEIQATKLEDSAVYFCASSPPGLAGDEQFFGPGTRLTVL.

This clonotype was picked up many times. This chain uses TRBV28 with TRBJ2-7; no clear D. CDR3 size: 14 residues. V lost 7 bases to trimming and J lost 3 bases, with 16 bases between them. Germline V gene sequence: CDR1 MDHEN, CDR2 SYDVKM. CDR3 loop: CASTVSGTGYEQYF. The CDR3 DNA reads TGTGCCAGCACAGTTTCCGGCACGGGCTACGAGCAGTACTTC.

J is TRBJ2-7 and V is TRBV11-1; 8 nucleotides line up with TRBD1. Germline trimming cut 0 bases from V and 4 bases from J; bases unmatched to any gene: 5. This CDR3 is 15 amino acids long. CDR1 SGHAT and CDR2 FQDESV come from the germline V gene (reference sequence). The CDR3 region is CASSLATGGIYEQYF. The DNA of the CDR3 is TGTGCCAGCAGCTTAGCTACAGGGGGGATTTACGAGCAGTACTTC.

The sample holds many counts of this clonotype. The chain carries TRBV6-2 or TRBV6-3 and TRBJ2-2; D may be TRBD2 (6 bases). The CDR3 contains 18 residues. V was pared by 0 bases and J by 2 bases, with 16 bases between. In germline, CDR1 is MNHEY, CDR2 SVGEGT. CDR3 nucleotides: TGTGCCAGCAGTTACTCCGGTGGGGGACTCCGTAACACCGGGGAGCTGTTTTTT. It codes for CASSYSGGGLRNTGELFF.

This clonotype was detected ten times or more. The CDR3 sequence is CASSGTGDRYNEQFF. The CDR3 DNA sequence: TGTGCCAGCAGCGGGACAGGGGATAGGTACAATGAGCAGTTCTTC. The V and J genes are TRBV7-9 and TRBJ2-1; 10 nucleotides line up with TRBD1. Germline trimming cut 5 bases from V and 4 bases from J; bases unmatched to any gene: 5. This CDR3 spans 15 amino acids. The germline CDR1 and CDR2 sequences are SEHNR and FQNEAQ (reference sequence). Full variable domain (remainder filled in from reference TRBV7-9 and TRBJ2-1): DTGVSQNPRHKITKRGQNVTFRCDPISEHNRLYWYRQTLGQGPEFLTYFQNEAQLEKSRLLSDRFSAERPKGSFSTLEIQRTEQGDSAMYLCASSGTGDRYNEQFFGPGTRLTVL.

This clonotype was observed many times. J is TRBJ1-2 and V is TRBV28, with D tentatively TRBD1 (5 bases). Trimming pared 3 bases from V and 1 base from J, leaving 12 bases between. The germline gives CDR1 MDHEN, CDR2 SYDVKM. The CDR3 loop spans 15 amino acids. The CDR3 DNA follows: TGTGCCAGCAGTTTGGGAGGGGCTAATAACTATGGCTACACCTTC. It is translated as CASSLGGANNYGYTF.

The chain employs TRBV6-1 and TRBJ1-5; maybe TRBD1 (5 bases). The CDR3 runs 14 residues. Per germline, CDR1 MNHNS and CDR2 SASEGT. V lost 2 bases and J lost 7, with 12 bases in between. CDR3: CASSEWGGSQPQHF. CDR3 in DNA: TGTGCCAGCAGTGAATGGGGCGGGAGCCAGCCCCAGCATTTT.